The 2 T cell receptor beta chains in this list originate from one sample, sequenced in a study of blood T cell repertoires in COVID-19. TCRdb's table, derived via immunoSEQ multiplex PCR, lists solely in-frame clones and lacks some. The repertoire has more than 95,000 clones, roughly 80% of them found once; the top ten carry more than 8%. The sequencing input was peripheral blood. The receptor source for this set is a woman in her 70s with acute or convalescent COVID-19.

DNA for the CDR3: TGTGCCAGCAGACCTAGCGGGGGGAACACAGATACGCAGTATTTT. It translates to CASRPSGGNTDTQYF. The chain has TRBV7-6 and TRBJ2-3; 11 positions match TRBD2. V was clipped by 6 bases and J by 2 bases; unmatched bases: 4. Germline V lookup: CDR1 SGHVS, CDR2 FNYEAQ. The CDR3 is 15 residues long.

Only one count was recorded for this clone. The chain employs TRBV7-9 and TRBJ2-3, with TRBD1 identical over 7 bases. From germline, CDR1 is SEHNR and CDR2 FQNEAQ (reference sequence). This CDR3 contains 16 residues. V lost 5 bases, J lost 1 base, and 9 bases stayed unmatched. CDR3: CASSPFRQGGTDTQYF. CDR3 bases: TGTGCCAGCAGCCCGTTCCGACAGGGAGGCACAGATACGCAGTATTTT. The variable domain in full, with the rest retrieved from reference TRBV7-9 and TRBJ2-3, is DTGVSQNPRHKITKRGQNVTFRCDPISEHNRLYWYRQTLGQGPEFLTYFQNEAQLEKSRLLSDRFSAERPKGSFSTLEIQRTEQGDSAMYLCASSPFRQGGTDTQYFGPGTRLTVL.